This TCR beta chain stems from a study of cytomegalovirus exposure and HLA in healthy donors. Study results and limitations: The study designated fewer than 200 TCR beta chains cytomegalovirus-associated. Association with HLA alleles at 0.05 false discovery rate was found for 15,000 to 20,000 TCR beta sequences in a later analysis. Across donors, sequencing depth was assumed by presence/absence analyses to be roughly uniform.

Details on this clone: Its antigen is undetermined.

The ends were cut back, 3 bases at V and 7 bases at J, with 12 bases in the middle. In germline, CDR1 is SNHLY, CDR2 FYNNEI. This CDR3 comprises 14 residues. Each donor was nominally healthy when sampled (though unrecorded immune exposures were likely). Use of 60 Vbeta and 13 Jbeta primers characterized the PCR. Sequencing was performed with immunoSEQ multiplex PCR; in TCRdb, only in-frame clones are kept and a portion is missing. The sample holds about 140,000 clones; 60% to 85% are singletons and the top ten take 3.9%. The V gene is TRBV2, the J gene TRBJ2-2, with D tentatively TRBD1 (7 bases). The receptor was isolated from a man aged 18-30 years in good health and CMV-seronegative. The source material was PBMCs. The CDR3 sequence is CASSEEGAGGELFF. CDR3 in DNA: TGTGCCAGCAGTGAGGAGGGGGCGGGCGGGGAGCTGTTTTTT.